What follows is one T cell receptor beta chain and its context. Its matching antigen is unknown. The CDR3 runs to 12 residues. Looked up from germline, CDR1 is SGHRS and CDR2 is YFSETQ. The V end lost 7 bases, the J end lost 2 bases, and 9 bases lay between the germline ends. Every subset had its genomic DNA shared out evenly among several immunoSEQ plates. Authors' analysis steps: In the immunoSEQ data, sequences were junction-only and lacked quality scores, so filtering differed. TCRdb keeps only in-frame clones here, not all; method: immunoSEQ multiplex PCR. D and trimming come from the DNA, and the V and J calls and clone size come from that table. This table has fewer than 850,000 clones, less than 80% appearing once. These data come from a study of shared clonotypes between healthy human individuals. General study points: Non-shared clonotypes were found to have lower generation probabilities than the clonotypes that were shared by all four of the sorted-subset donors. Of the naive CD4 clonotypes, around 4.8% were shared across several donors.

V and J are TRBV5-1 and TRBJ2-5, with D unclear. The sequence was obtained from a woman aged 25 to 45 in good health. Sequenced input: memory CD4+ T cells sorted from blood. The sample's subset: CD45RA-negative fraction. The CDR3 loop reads CASGLRQETQYF. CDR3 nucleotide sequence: TGCGCCAGCGGATTGAGACAAGAGACCCAGTACTTC.